The rows below give T cell receptor beta chains drawn from one sample of a study of blood T cell repertoires in COVID-19. Generated by immunoSEQ multiplex PCR, the TCRdb table keeps only in-frame clones and is missing some. The repertoire holds 50,000 or so clones, approximately 80% seen once, with over 2% in the top ten. Sequenced sample: peripheral blood. Every receptor here comes from a man aged 45-60 years with acute or convalescent COVID-19. The CDR3 runs from the conserved cysteine through the conserved F or W. D genes are given only for firm matches. Clone size appears in some rows only: once, few, many, or a class for an expanded clone.

J gene: TRBJ1-6
V gene: TRBV25-1
clone size: .
CDR3 length: 15
D gene: .
CDR3 DNA: TGTGCCAGCAGTGAGGGGGGCTCCTATAATTCACCCCTCCACTTT
CDR3 protein: CASSEGGSYNSPLHF

J gene: TRBJ1-3
V gene: TRBV6-5
clone size: .
CDR3 length: 11
D gene: .
CDR3 DNA: TGTGCCAGCAGTACAGGAAACACCATATATTTT
CDR3 protein: CASSTGNTIYF

J gene: TRBJ2-7
V gene: TRBV11-2
clone size: .
CDR3 length: 16
D gene: .
CDR3 DNA: TGTGCCAGCAGCCTTCGTGGGCATGAAACTTCCTACGAGCAGTACTTC
CDR3 protein: CASSLRGHETSYEQYF

J gene: TRBJ2-5
V gene: TRBV9
clone size: .
CDR3 length: 16
D gene: TRBD2
CDR3 DNA: TGTGCCAGCAGCCCCACTAGCGTAGGGTGGGGAGAGACCCAGTACTTC
CDR3 protein: CASSPTSVGWGETQYF

J gene: TRBJ1-5
V gene: TRBV4-1
clone size: .
CDR3 length: 14
D gene: .
CDR3 DNA: TGCGCCAGCAGCCAAGAACTTAGCAATCAGCCCCAGCATTTT
CDR3 protein: CASSQELSNQPQHF

J gene: TRBJ1-1
V gene: TRBV14
clone size: .
CDR3 length: 16
D gene: .
CDR3 DNA: TGTGCCAGCAGCCCTCTGAACGATGGGGCGAACACTGAAGCTTTCTTT
CDR3 protein: CASSPLNDGANTEAFF

J gene: TRBJ2-1
V gene: TRBV11-3
clone size: .
CDR3 length: 15
D gene: .
CDR3 DNA: TGTGCCAGCAGCTTAGCTGGGGAGGTTTACAATGAGCAGTTCTTC
CDR3 protein: CASSLAGEVYNEQFF

J gene: TRBJ2-1
V gene: TRBV15
clone size: .
CDR3 length: 15
D gene: .
CDR3 DNA: TGTGCCACCAGCAGAGATAGGGGCCCTTACAATGAGCAGTTCTTC
CDR3 protein: CATSRDRGPYNEQFF

J gene: TRBJ2-1
V gene: TRBV10-2
clone size: .
CDR3 length: 12
D gene: TRBD1
CDR3 DNA: TGCGCCAGCAGTGTAGGGGGCACTGAGCAGTTCTTC
CDR3 protein: CASSVGGTEQFF

J gene: TRBJ2-1
V gene: TRBV4-1
clone size: .
CDR3 length: 12
D gene: .
CDR3 DNA: TGCGCCAGCAGCCAAGTCGGCAATGAGCAGTTCTTC
CDR3 protein: CASSQVGNEQFF

J gene: TRBJ2-3
V gene: TRBV2
clone size: .
CDR3 length: 13
D gene: TRBD1
CDR3 DNA: TGTGCCAGCAGTGCCAGGGGGCGGGATACGCAGTATTTT
CDR3 protein: CASSARGRDTQYF

J gene: TRBJ1-1
V gene: TRBV7-9
clone size: .
CDR3 length: 15
D gene: TRBD1
CDR3 DNA: TGTGCCAGCAGCCTAAGCGGGACAGGGAGGTCTGAAGCTTTCTTT
CDR3 protein: CASSLSGTGRSEAFF

J gene: TRBJ1-2
V gene: TRBV28
clone size: .
CDR3 length: 16
D gene: TRBD1
CDR3 DNA: TGTGCCAGCAGTTTAGCCCACTCGGGACAGGGTTATGGCTACACCTTC
CDR3 protein: CASSLAHSGQGYGYTF

J gene: TRBJ1-5
V gene: TRBV18
clone size: once
CDR3 length: 15
D gene: .
CDR3 DNA: TGTGCCAGCTCACCAATTTCGGGTTCCAATCAGCCCCAGCATTTT
CDR3 protein: CASSPISGSNQPQHF

J gene: TRBJ2-5
V gene: TRBV10-2
clone size: .
CDR3 length: 14
D gene: TRBD1
CDR3 DNA: TGCGCCAGCAGGGCTGACAGGGCCCGGGAGACCCAGTACTTC
CDR3 protein: CASRADRARETQYF

J gene: TRBJ2-1
V gene: TRBV7-3
clone size: .
CDR3 length: 20
D gene: TRBD2
CDR3 DNA: TGTGCCAGCAGCTTAAGGTTCAAGGGTGCACTAGCGGGAGGTACCAATGAGCAGTTCTTC
CDR3 protein: CASSLRFKGALAGGTNEQFF

J gene: TRBJ2-3
V gene: TRBV5-1
clone size: .
CDR3 length: 15
D gene: .
CDR3 DNA: TGCGCCAGCAGGTACCTGGACAGTTTCACAGATACGCAGTATTTT
CDR3 protein: CASRYLDSFTDTQYF

J gene: TRBJ2-7
V gene: TRBV19
clone size: .
CDR3 length: 13
D gene: .
CDR3 DNA: TGTGCCAGTAGCGGGGTGGGCGGGAACGAGCAGTACTTC
CDR3 protein: CASSGVGGNEQYF

J gene: TRBJ1-2
V gene: TRBV18
clone size: .
CDR3 length: 14
D gene: TRBD1
CDR3 DNA: TGTGCCAGCTCCACCGGGACAGGTATCTATGGCTACACCTTC
CDR3 protein: CASSTGTGIYGYTF

J gene: TRBJ2-7
V gene: TRBV30
clone size: .
CDR3 length: 13
D gene: TRBD1
CDR3 DNA: TGTGCCTGGACCTCACAGGGGGCGGGGGAGCAGTACTTC
CDR3 protein: CAWTSQGAGEQYF

J gene: TRBJ1-2
V gene: TRBV10-3
clone size: .
CDR3 length: 12
D gene: .
CDR3 DNA: TGTGCCATCACATCAGAGGGCTATGGCTACACCTTC
CDR3 protein: CAITSEGYGYTF

J gene: TRBJ1-2
V gene: TRBV28
clone size: .
CDR3 length: 15
D gene: .
CDR3 DNA: TGTGCCAGCAGTACCCCATCGGACATCCTCTATGGCTACACCTTC
CDR3 protein: CASSTPSDILYGYTF

J gene: TRBJ2-7
V gene: TRBV7-3
clone size: .
CDR3 length: 15
D gene: .
CDR3 DNA: TGTGCCAGCAGCTCTCAGGGACACCAGTCCTACGAGCAGTACTTC
CDR3 protein: CASSSQGHQSYEQYF

J gene: TRBJ1-4
V gene: TRBV18
clone size: once
CDR3 length: 13
D gene: .
CDR3 DNA: TGTGCCAGCTCACCCTCCGAGAATGAAAAACTGTTTTTT
CDR3 protein: CASSPSENEKLFF

J gene: TRBJ1-6
V gene: TRBV12-5
clone size: .
CDR3 length: 13
D gene: .
CDR3 DNA: TGTGCTAGTGGTTTGGCAATAGGGGGATCCCTCCACTTT
CDR3 protein: CASGLAIGGSLHF

J gene: TRBJ1-1
V gene: TRBV7-9
clone size: .
CDR3 length: 13
D gene: TRBD1
CDR3 DNA: TGTGCCAGCATCATGACAGGGGACACTGAAGCTTTCTTT
CDR3 protein: CASIMTGDTEAFF

J gene: TRBJ1-3
V gene: TRBV11-2
clone size: .
CDR3 length: 15
D gene: TRBD1
CDR3 DNA: TGTGCCAGCAGCTCGTTACAGGGGAGGGGAAACACCATATATTTT
CDR3 protein: CASSSLQGRGNTIYF

J gene: TRBJ2-7
V gene: TRBV6-5
clone size: .
CDR3 length: 12
D gene: .
CDR3 DNA: TGTGCCAGCAGTTACCCCCGGGGCGAGCAGTACTTC
CDR3 protein: CASSYPRGEQYF

J gene: TRBJ2-1
V gene: TRBV28
clone size: .
CDR3 length: 15
D gene: TRBD1
CDR3 DNA: TGTGCCAGCAGTTCCTGGGACAGGGCGAACTATGAGCAGTTCTTC
CDR3 protein: CASSSWDRANYEQFF

J gene: TRBJ1-1
V gene: TRBV10-3
clone size: .
CDR3 length: 15
D gene: .
CDR3 DNA: TGTGCCATCAGTGAGTCGAGTCGCTTGAACACTGAAGCTTTCTTT
CDR3 protein: CAISESSRLNTEAFF

J gene: TRBJ2-1
V gene: TRBV5-1
clone size: .
CDR3 length: 14
D gene: TRBD2
CDR3 DNA: TGCGCCAGCAGCTTCGGCGGGAGTTTTGATGAGCAGTTCTTC
CDR3 protein: CASSFGGSFDEQFF

J gene: TRBJ2-1
V gene: TRBV12-3/TRBV12-4
clone size: .
CDR3 length: 13
D gene: .
CDR3 DNA: TGTGCCAGCAGCCCAGGACAGTACAATGAGCAGTTCTTC
CDR3 protein: CASSPGQYNEQFF

J gene: TRBJ1-3
V gene: TRBV11-2
clone size: .
CDR3 length: 14
D gene: .
CDR3 DNA: TGTGCCAGCAGCTTGGAGACAGTTACAAACACCATATATTTT
CDR3 protein: CASSLETVTNTIYF

J gene: TRBJ1-5
V gene: TRBV4-1
clone size: .
CDR3 length: 16
D gene: TRBD1
CDR3 DNA: TGCGCCAGCAGCCAAGATAGGGGGCGAAGCAATCAGCCCCAGCATTTT
CDR3 protein: CASSQDRGRSNQPQHF

J gene: TRBJ1-2
V gene: TRBV5-6
clone size: once
CDR3 length: 16
D gene: .
CDR3 DNA: TGTGCCAGCAGCCGCCTCGAAGACAGAACTAACTATGGCTACACCTTC
CDR3 protein: CASSRLEDRTNYGYTF